Described below is a single T cell receptor beta chain sequence and its context. Its cognate antigen has yet to be identified. Within one base of it there is no much larger clone, and no base qualities were kept. The data originate from a study of blood T cell repertoires in COVID-19 (TCRdb year 2020). Concerning the study at large: Samples covering the acute and convalescent phases of COVID-19 were provided by collaborators in the United States, Italy and Spain. The material from the prospective study consisted of cDNA or gDNA derived from T cells, B-cell-depleted T cells, or PBMCs. Subjects who had been exposed to COVID-19, were actively infected with it, or had recovered from it provided the deeply sampled blood TCRbeta repertoires that made up the dataset. The repertoires were released in a freely available public database meant as a resource for research on the immune response to SARS-CoV-2. Samples came from the ongoing ImmuneRACE study (first 160 participants) plus 1,254 subjects from 6 global collaborators. Sample metadata almost always included a de-identified subject ID, COVID-19 status, age in years and sex. Where available, HLA class I and class II types were taken from metadata supplied by the sample provider and were not determined by assay-based typing. Study-wide findings and limitations: How much clinical and demographic metadata was included differed by source and by participant, and the metadata was provided uncurated.

Based on the germline V gene (reference sequence), the CDR1 and CDR2 sequences are MNHEY and SMNVEV. The V end gives up 0 bases and the J end 0 bases, leaving 7 bases in the junction not matched to a gene. Taken from cysteine to phenylalanine, the CDR3 has 18 residues. Only the CDR3 DNA stays, 54 bases, in frame from base 1. TCRbeta CDR3 regions were amplified from genomic DNA using the immunoSEQ Assay, a bias-controlled multiplex PCR. Concerning the study's data processing: Within the assay, amplification of reference gene primers was used to estimate how many nucleated cells each sample contained. To quantify the absolute abundance of each unique TCRbeta CDR3 rearrangement, sequence reads were collapsed and filtered. For each sample, productive Simpson clonality was calculated by taking the square root of Simpson's diversity index across productive rearrangements. The source is immuneACCESS, and TCRdb retained only in-frame sequences with V and J called. Part of the clones is not carried over; for the studies checked, unresolved V genes explain less than half of this, and the remainder is unexplained. V and J calls plus clone size are reproduced from that table; the DNA served to infer D and trimming. This sample holds 180,000 or so clones; around 85% were observed only once. The ten largest clones take up more than 8% of the sample.

Each collaborating institution followed its own protocols to collect whole blood in K2EDTA tubes. For TCRbeta analysis, collaborators shipped samples as frozen whole blood, isolated PBMCs, or DNA extracted from either of those sample types. Sequenced material: peripheral blood. The source of this sequence is a woman older than 75 with acute or convalescent COVID-19. This sequence uses TRBV27 and TRBJ2-1, with TRBD2 matching 8 junction bases. The nucleotide sequence reads TGTGCCAGCAGTTTATCGGGACTAGTCATTTCCTCCTACAATGAGCAGTTCTTC. It specifies CASSLSGLVISSYNEQFF.